Included here is one T cell receptor beta chain sequence, with context. Its antigen is undetermined. This sample is part of a study of T-cell memory formation after mild COVID-19. General study results and limits: Some clones that responded turned up in pre-infection memory, which suggests that cross-reactive memory joined in. Mainly in CM and EM were contracting CD4+ clones; CD8+ were in EMRA.

CDR3 length: 14 amino acids. V gave up 3 bases and J gave up 5 bases, with 13 bases separating them. Germline V gene data show CDR1 as SEHNR and CDR2 as FQNEAQ (reference sequence). The 5'RACE method, run with constant-segment primers, produced TCR alpha and TCR beta cDNA libraries (carrying sample barcodes and UMIs). One entry per CDR3 protein results from TCRdb running MiXCR on the 5' RACE reads. The sample carries roughly 610,000 distinct CDR3 sequences, around 15% recorded once. The J gene is TRBJ1-1, the V gene TRBV7-9; D possibly corresponds to TRBD1 (5 bases). Sequencing used PBMCs or a T cell subset sorted from them (not recorded which). This TCR derives from an adult woman who had mild COVID-19 (a few samples of this study predate the infection). Cell type and time point are not known. CDR3 bases: TGTGCCAGCAGCTTCTCCTCGGGGGTAACTGAAGCTTTCTTT. Amino acids: CASSFSSGVTEAFF.